This note documents a single T cell receptor beta chain sequence. The data were obtained in a study of blood T cell repertoires in COVID-19. Trimming cost V 0 bases and J 8 bases, with 12 bases left between them. CDR1 is SGHRS, CDR2 YFSETQ, per germline. The CDR3 extends over 14 amino acids. Sequencing was performed with immunoSEQ multiplex PCR; in TCRdb, only in-frame clones are kept and a portion is missing. The data contain 240,000 or so clones, roughly four fifths of them seen just once; the ten biggest clones take up around 7.5%. The chain is built from TRBV5-1 and TRBJ2-1; no firm D call. This receptor was taken from a woman aged 80 or over with COVID-19, enrolled during active disease. The sequencing input was peripheral blood. CDR3 residues: CASSLDTLLDEQFF. The CDR3 nucleotides are TGCGCCAGCAGCTTGGACACTCTCCTAGATGAGCAGTTCTTC.